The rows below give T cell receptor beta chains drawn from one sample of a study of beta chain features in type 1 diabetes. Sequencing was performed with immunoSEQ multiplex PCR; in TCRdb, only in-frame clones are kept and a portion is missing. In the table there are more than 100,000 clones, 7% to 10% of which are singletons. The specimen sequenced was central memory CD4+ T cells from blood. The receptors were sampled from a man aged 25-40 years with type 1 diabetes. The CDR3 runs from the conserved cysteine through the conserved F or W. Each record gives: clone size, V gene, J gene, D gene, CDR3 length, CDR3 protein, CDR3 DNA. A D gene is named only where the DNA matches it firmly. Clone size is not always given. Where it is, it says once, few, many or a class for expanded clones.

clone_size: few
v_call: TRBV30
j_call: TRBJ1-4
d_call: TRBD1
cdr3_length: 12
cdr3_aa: CASGGSSEKLFF
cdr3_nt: TGTGCCTCAGGGGGCAGCTCTGAAAAACTGTTTTTT

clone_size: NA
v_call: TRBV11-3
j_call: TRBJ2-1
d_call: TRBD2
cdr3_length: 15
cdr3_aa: CASSLGSGAYNEQFF
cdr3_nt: TGTGCCAGCAGCTTAGGAAGCGGGGCCTACAATGAGCAGTTCTTC

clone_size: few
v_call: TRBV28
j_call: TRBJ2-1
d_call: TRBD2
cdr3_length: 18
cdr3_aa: CASSSLRPAGGDYNEQFF
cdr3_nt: TGTGCCAGCAGTTCTCTTCGGCCCGCGGGGGGGGACTACAATGAGCAGTTCTTC

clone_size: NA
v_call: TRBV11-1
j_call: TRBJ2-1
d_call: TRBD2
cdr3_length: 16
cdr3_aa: CASSLALAGAYNEQFF
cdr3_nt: TGTGCCAGCAGCTTAGCGCTAGCGGGGGCTTACAATGAGCAGTTCTTC

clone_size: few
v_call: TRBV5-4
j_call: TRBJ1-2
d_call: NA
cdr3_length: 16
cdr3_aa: CASSLAGGTTNYGYTF
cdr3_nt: TGTGCCAGCAGTCTCGCCGGTGGGACAACCAACTATGGCTACACCTTC

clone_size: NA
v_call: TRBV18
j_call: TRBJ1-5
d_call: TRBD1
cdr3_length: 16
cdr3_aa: CASSFATGGSNQPQHF
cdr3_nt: TGTGCCAGCTCATTCGCCACAGGGGGTAGCAATCAGCCCCAGCATTTT

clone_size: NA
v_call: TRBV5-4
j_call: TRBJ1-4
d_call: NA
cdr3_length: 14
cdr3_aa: CASSIRGANEKLFF
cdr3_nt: TGTGCCAGCTCTATCCGGGGGGCTAATGAAAAACTGTTTTTT

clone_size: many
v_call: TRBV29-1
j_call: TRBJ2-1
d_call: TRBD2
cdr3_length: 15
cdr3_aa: CSADPPSGGEGEQFF
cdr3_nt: TGCAGCGCAGACCCCCCTAGCGGGGGGGAGGGTGAGCAGTTCTTC

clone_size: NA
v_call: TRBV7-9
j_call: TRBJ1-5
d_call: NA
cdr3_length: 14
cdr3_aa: CASSSGTPVQPQHF
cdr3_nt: TGTGCCAGCAGCTCCGGGACACCGGTACAACCCCAGCATTTT

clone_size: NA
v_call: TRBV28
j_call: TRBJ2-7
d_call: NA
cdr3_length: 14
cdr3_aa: CASSLYPAGYEQYF
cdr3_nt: TGTGCCAGCAGTTTATATCCAGCGGGCTACGAGCAGTACTTC

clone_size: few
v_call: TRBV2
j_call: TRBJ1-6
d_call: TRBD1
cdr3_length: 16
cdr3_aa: CASREATGTANSPLHF
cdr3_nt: TGTGCCAGCAGGGAAGCTACCGGGACAGCTAATTCACCCCTCCACTTT

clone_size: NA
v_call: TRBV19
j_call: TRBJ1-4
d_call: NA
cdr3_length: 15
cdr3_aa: CASSHPDAGGEKLFF
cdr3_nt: TGTGCCAGCAGCCACCCGGACGCTGGGGGCGAAAAACTGTTTTTT

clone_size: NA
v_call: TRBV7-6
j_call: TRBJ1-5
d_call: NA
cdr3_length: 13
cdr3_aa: CASSLGNNQPQHF
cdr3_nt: TGTGCCAGCAGCTTGGGCAACAATCAGCCCCAGCATTTT

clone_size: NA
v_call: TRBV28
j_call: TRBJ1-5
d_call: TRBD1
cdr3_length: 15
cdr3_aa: CASSLADRLNQPQHF
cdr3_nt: TGTGCCAGCAGTTTAGCGGACAGGCTAAATCAGCCCCAGCATTTT

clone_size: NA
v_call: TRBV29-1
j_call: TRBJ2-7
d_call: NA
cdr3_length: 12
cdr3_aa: CSVYQGGDEQYF
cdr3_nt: TGCAGCGTTTATCAGGGTGGGGACGAGCAGTACTTC

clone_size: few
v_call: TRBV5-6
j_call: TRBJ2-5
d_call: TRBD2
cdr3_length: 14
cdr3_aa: CASSPALAGGTQYF
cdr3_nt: TGTGCCAGCAGCCCCGCCCTAGCGGGGGGGACCCAGTACTTC

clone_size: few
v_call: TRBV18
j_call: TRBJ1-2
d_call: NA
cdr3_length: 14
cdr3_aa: CASSQRTEDYGYTF
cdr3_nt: TGTGCCAGCTCACAACGGACAGAAGACTATGGCTACACCTTC

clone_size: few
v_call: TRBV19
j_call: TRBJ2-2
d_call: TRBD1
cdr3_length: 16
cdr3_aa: CASSPRDRARTGELFF
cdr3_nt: TGTGCCAGTAGTCCGCGGGACAGGGCGAGGACCGGGGAGCTGTTTTTT

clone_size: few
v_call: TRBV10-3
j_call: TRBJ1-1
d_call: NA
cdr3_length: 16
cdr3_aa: CAIRGDSGVMNTEAFF
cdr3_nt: TGTGCCATCAGGGGCGACAGCGGGGTCATGAACACTGAAGCTTTCTTT

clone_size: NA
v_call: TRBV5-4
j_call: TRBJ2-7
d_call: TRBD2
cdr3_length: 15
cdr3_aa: CASNPLAGGAYEQYF
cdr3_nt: TGTGCCAGCAACCCTCTGGCGGGGGGTGCCTACGAGCAGTACTTC

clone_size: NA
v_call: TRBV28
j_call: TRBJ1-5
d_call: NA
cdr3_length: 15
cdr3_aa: CASTENGVGNQPQHF
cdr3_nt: TGTGCCAGCACCGAAAACGGGGTAGGCAATCAGCCCCAGCATTTT

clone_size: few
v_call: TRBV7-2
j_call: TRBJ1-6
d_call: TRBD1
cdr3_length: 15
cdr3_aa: CASSTRTGGKSPLHF
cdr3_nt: TGTGCCAGCAGCACCCGAACAGGGGGTAAATCACCCCTCCACTTT

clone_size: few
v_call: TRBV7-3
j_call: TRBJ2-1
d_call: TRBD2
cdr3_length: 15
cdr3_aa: CASSSLAGSINEQFF
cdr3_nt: TGTGCCAGCAGCTCGCTAGCGGGTTCCATCAATGAGCAGTTCTTC

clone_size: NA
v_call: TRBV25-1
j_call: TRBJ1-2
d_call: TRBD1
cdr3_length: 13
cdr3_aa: CASSRDRGLGYTF
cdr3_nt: TGTGCCAGTTCCCGGGACAGGGGGTTAGGCTACACCTTC

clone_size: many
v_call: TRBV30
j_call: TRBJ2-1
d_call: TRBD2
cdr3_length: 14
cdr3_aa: CAWSGSGTSGAAFF
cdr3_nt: TGTGCCTGGAGTGGATCCGGGACTAGCGGGGCGGCGTTCTTC

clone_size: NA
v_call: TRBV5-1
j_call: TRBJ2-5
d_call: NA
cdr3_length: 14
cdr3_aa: CASSPLAYQETQYF
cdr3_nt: TGCGCCAGCAGCCCCCTAGCCTACCAAGAGACCCAGTACTTC

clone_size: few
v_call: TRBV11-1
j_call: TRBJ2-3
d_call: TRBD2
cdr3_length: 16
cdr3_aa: CASSPLAGAPTDTQYF
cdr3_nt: TGTGCCAGCAGCCCTCTAGCGGGGGCCCCCACAGATACGCAGTATTTT

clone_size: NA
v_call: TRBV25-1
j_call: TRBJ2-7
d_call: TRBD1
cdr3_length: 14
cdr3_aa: CASSEGGQPYEQYF
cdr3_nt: TGTGCCAGCAGTGAAGGGGGACAGCCATACGAGCAGTACTTC

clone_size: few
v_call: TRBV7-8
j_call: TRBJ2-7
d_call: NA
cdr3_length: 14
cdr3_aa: CASSLDSNSYEQYF
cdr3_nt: TGTGCCAGCAGCTTAGACAGTAACTCCTACGAGCAGTACTTC

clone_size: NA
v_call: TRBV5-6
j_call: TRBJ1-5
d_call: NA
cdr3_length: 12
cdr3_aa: CASSFSGQPQHF
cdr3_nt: TGTGCCAGCAGCTTCTCCGGTCAGCCCCAGCATTTT

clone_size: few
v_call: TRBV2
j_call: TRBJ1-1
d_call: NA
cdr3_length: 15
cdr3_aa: CASSVYGESNTEAFF
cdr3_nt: TGTGCCAGCAGTGTTTATGGGGAGTCGAACACTGAAGCTTTCTTT

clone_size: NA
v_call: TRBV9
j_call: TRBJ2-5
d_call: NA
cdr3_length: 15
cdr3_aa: CASSVARNGQETQYF
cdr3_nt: TGTGCCAGCAGCGTAGCTAGGAATGGCCAAGAGACCCAGTACTTC

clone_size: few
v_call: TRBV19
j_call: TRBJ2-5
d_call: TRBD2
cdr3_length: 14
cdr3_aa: CASSITGGQETQYF
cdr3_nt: TGTGCCAGTAGTATCACGGGGGGCCAAGAGACCCAGTACTTC

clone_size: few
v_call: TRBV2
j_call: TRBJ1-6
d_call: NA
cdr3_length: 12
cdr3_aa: CASRQNNSPLHF
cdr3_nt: TGTGCCAGCAGACAGAATAATTCACCCCTCCACTTT

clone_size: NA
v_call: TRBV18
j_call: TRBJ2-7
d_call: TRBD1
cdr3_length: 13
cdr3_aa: CASSVDRTYEQYF
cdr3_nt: TGTGCCAGCTCAGTGGACAGGACCTACGAGCAGTACTTC

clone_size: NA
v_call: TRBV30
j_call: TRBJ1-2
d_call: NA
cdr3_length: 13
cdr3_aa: CAWGRDRPYGYTF
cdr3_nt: TGTGCCTGGGGACGTGACAGGCCTTATGGCTACACCTTC

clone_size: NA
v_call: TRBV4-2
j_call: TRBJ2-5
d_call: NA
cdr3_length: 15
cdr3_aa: CASSQDWAPAETQYF
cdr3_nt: TGTGCCAGCAGCCAAGATTGGGCCCCCGCAGAGACCCAGTACTTC

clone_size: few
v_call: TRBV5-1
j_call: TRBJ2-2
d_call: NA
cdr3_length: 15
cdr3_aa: CASSSQGGGTGELFF
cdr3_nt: TGCGCCAGCAGCTCCCAGGGGGGTGGAACCGGGGAGCTGTTTTTT

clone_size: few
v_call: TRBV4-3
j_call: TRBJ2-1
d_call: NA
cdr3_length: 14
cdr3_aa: CASSQEYPYNEQFF
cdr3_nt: TGCGCCAGCAGCCAAGAATATCCCTACAATGAGCAGTTCTTC

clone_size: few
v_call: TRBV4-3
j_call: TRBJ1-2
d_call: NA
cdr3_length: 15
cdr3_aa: CASGPGGSLNYGYTF
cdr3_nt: TGCGCCAGCGGCCCCGGGGGTAGTCTTAACTATGGCTACACCTTC

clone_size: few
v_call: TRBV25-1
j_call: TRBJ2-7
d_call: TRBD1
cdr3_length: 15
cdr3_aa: CASSELDREGSEQYF
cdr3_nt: TGTGCCAGCAGTGAATTAGACAGGGAAGGGTCCGAGCAGTACTTC

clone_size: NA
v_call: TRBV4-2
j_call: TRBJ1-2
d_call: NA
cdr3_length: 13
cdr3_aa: CASSPDRNYGYTF
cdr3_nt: TGTGCCAGCAGCCCTGACAGGAACTATGGCTACACCTTC

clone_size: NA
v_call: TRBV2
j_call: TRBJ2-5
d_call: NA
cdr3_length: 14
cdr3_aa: CASRPDRTQETQYF
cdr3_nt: TGTGCCAGCAGGCCCGACAGAACCCAAGAGACCCAGTACTTC

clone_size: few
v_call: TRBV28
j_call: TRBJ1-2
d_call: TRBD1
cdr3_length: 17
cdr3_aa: CASSPRPGRWDSYGYTF
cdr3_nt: TGTGCCAGCAGTCCCCGACCCGGAAGGTGGGACAGCTATGGCTACACCTTC

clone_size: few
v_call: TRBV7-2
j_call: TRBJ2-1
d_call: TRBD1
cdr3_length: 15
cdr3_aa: CASSLAGTGIYEQFF
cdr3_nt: TGTGCCAGCAGCCTAGCCGGGACAGGGATTTATGAGCAGTTCTTC

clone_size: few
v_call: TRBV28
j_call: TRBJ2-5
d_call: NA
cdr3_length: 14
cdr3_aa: CASRQGHRQETQYF
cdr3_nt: TGTGCCAGCAGACAAGGACACCGCCAAGAGACCCAGTACTTC

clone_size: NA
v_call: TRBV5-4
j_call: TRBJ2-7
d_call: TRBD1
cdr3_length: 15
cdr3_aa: CASSLGGQGTDEQYF
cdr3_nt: TGTGCCAGCAGCTTGGGCGGACAGGGAACCGACGAGCAGTACTTC

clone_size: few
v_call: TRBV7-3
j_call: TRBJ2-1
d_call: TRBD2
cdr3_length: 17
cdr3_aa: CASSPEGSGGARGEQFF
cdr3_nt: TGTGCCAGCAGCCCAGAGGGTAGCGGGGGGGCCCGGGGGGAGCAGTTCTTC

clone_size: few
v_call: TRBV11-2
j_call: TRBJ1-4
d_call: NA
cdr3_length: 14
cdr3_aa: CASSQFAEGEKLFF
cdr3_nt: TGTGCCAGCAGCCAATTTGCCGAGGGTGAAAAACTGTTTTTT

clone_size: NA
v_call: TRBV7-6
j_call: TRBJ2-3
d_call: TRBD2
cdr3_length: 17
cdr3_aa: CASSLEASGGSTDTQYF
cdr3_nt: TGTGCCAGCAGCTTAGAGGCTAGCGGGGGCAGCACAGATACGCAGTATTTT

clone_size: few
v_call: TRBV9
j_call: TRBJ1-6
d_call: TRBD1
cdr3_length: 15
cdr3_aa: CASSIRGTADSPLHF
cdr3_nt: TGTGCCAGCAGCATACGAGGGACAGCGGATTCACCCCTCCACTTT

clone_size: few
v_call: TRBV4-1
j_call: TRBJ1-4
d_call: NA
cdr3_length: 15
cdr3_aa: CASSQITAGEEKLFF
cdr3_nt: TGCGCCAGCAGCCAGATAACGGCAGGGGAGGAAAAACTGTTTTTT

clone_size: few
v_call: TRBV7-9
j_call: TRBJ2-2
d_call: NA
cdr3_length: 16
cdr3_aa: CASSMGGLINTGELFF
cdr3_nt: TGTGCCAGCAGCATGGGGGGACTGATAAACACCGGGGAGCTGTTTTTT

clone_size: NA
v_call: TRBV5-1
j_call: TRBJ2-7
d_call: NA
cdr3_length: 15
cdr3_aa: CASSLGTTVPNEQYF
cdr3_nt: TGCGCCAGCAGCTTGGGAACCACAGTCCCCAACGAGCAGTACTTC

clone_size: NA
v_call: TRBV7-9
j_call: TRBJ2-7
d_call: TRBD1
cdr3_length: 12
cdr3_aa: CASSSRGSEQYF
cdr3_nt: TGTGCCAGCAGCTCCAGGGGGAGCGAGCAGTACTTC